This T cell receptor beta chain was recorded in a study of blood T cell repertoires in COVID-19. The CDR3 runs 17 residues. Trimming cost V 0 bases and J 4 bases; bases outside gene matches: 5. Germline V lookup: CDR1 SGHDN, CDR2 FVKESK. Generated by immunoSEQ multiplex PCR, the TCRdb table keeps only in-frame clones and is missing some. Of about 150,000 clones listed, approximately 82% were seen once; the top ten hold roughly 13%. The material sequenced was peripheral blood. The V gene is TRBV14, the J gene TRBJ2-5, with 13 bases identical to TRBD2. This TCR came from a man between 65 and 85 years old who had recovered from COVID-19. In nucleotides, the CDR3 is TGTGCCAGCAGCCAAGAACTAGCGGGAGGGGGCCCAGAGACCCAGTACTTC. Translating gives CASSQELAGGGPETQYF.